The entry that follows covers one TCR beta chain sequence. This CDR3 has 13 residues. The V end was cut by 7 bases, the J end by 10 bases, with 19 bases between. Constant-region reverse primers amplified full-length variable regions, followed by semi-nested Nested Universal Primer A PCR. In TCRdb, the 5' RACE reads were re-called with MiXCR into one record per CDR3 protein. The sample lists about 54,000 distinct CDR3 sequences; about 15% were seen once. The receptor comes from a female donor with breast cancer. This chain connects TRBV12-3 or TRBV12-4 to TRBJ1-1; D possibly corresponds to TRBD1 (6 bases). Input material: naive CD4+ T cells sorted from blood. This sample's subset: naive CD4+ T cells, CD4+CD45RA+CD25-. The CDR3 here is CASILRGGGGAFF. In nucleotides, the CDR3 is TGTGCCAGCATCCTGAGGGGGGGCGGTGGAGCTTTCTTT.